This T cell receptor (beta chain) was identified during a study of shared clonotypes between healthy human individuals. Looking at the study overall: Aged 18 to 49, the donors were a couple of women and a few men.

Overall study results and limits: Collection of samples was limited to blood; tissue repertoires likely differ.

Assay: immunoSEQ multiplex PCR; the TCRdb copy retains only in-frame clones and omits some. The sample gives 450,000 to 500,000 clones, approximately 79% of which show up once; around 12% is in the top ten. With respect to this clone: Its matching antigen is unknown.

Trimming removed 6 bases at V and 5 bases at J, with 13 bases between. This CDR3 has 13 amino acids. Germline loops: CDR1 SGHTA, CDR2 FQGTGA. Only Caucasian adults living in Nashville, Tennessee served as donors. The chain employs TRBV7-3 and TRBJ2-5; D is perhaps TRBD2 (5 bases). Sequencing used PBMCs. The clonotype comes from a middle-aged woman in good health. Some clones in this sample may be carry-over from other donors' samples. The CDR3 spells CASSPDSLETQYF. CDR3 nucleotide sequence: TGTGCCAGCAGTCCGGACTCGCTGGAGACCCAGTACTTC.